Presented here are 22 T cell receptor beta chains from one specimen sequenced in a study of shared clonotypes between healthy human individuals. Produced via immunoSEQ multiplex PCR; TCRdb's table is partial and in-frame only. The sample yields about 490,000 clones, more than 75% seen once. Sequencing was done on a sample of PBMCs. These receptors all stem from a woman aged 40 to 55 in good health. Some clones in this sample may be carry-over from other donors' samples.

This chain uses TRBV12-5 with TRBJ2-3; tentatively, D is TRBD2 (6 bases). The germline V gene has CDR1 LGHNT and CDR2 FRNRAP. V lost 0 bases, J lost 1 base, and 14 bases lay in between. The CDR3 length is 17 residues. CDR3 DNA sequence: TGTGCTAGTGGTTTGGTGTTAGGGGCTAGCGGCACAGATACGCAGTATTTT. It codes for CASGLVLGASGTDTQYF.

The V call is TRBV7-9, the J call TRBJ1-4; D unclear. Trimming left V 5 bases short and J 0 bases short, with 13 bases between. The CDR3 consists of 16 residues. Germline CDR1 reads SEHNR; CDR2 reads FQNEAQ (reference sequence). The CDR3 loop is CASSPLATATNEKLFF. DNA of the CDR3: TGTGCCAGCAGCCCTCTGGCGACCGCAACTAATGAAAAACTGTTTTTT.

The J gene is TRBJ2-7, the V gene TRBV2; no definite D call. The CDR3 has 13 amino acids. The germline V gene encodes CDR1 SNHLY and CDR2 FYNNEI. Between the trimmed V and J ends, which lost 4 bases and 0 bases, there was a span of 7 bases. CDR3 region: CASSVDGSYEQYF. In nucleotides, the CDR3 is TGTGCCAGCAGTGTTGACGGCTCCTACGAGCAGTACTTC. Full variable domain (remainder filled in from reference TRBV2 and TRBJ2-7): EPEVTQTPSHQVTQMGQEVILRCVPISNHLYFYWYRQILGQKVEFLVSFYNNEISEKSEIFDDQFSVERPDGSNFTLKIRSTKLEDSAMYFCASSVDGSYEQYFGPGTRLTVT.

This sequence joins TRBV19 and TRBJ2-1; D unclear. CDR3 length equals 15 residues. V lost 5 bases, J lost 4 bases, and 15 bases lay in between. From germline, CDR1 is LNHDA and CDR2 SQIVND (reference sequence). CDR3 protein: CASSPRKARYNEQFF. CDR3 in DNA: TGTGCCAGTAGTCCCCGAAAAGCGCGGTACAATGAGCAGTTCTTC.

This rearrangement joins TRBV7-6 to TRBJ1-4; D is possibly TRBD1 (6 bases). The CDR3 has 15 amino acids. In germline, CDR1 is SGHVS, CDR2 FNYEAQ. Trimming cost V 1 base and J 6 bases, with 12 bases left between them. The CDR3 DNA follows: TGTGCCAGCAGCTTAGGAACAGGGACTTATGAAAAACTGTTTTTT. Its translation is CASSLGTGTYEKLFF.

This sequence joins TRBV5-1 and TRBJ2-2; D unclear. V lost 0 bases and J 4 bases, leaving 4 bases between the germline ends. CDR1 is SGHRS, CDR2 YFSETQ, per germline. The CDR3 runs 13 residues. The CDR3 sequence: CASSLDITGELFF. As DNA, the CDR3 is TGCGCCAGCAGCTTGGACATCACCGGGGAGCTGTTTTTT.

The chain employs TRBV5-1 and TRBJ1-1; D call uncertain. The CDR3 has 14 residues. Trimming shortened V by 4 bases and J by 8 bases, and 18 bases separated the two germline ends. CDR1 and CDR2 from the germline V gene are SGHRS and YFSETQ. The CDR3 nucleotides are TGCGCCAGCAGCCCCCGAGTGGAGAACCCGGAAGCTTTCTTT. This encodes CASSPRVENPEAFF.

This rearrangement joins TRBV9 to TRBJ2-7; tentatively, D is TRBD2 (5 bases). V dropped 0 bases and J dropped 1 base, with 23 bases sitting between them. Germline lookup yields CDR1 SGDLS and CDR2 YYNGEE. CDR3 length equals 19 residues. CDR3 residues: CASSVEPSLRPGSSYEQYF. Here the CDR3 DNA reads TGTGCCAGCAGCGTAGAACCCTCTCTCAGGCCGGGGAGTTCCTACGAGCAGTACTTC.

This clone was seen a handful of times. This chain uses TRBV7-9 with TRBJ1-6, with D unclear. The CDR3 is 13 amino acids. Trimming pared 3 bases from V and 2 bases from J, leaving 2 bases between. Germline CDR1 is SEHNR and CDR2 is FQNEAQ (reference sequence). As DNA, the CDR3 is TGTGCCAGCAGCTTGACCTATAATTCACCCCTCCACTTT. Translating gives CASSLTYNSPLHF.

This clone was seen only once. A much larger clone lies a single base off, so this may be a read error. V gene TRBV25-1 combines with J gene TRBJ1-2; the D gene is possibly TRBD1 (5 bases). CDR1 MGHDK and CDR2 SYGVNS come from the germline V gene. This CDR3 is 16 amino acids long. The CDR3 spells CTSSEYQQGGDYGYTF. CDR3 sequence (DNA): TGTACCAGCAGTGAATATCAGCAGGGCGGTGACTATGGCTACACCTTC.

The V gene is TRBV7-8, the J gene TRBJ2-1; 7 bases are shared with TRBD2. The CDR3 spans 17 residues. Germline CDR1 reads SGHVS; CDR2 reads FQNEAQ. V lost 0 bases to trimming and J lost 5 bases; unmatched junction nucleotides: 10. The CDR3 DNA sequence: TGTGCCAGCAGCTTAGCGGGGACGGGAGGATGGGACAATGAGCAGTTCTTC. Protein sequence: CASSLAGTGGWDNEQFF.

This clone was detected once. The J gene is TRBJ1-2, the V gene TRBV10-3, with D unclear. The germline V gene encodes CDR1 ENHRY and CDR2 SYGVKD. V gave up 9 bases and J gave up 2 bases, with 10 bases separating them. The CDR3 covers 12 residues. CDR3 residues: CAIRRGNYGYTF. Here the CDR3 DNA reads TGTGCCATAAGAAGAGGGAACTATGGCTACACCTTC.

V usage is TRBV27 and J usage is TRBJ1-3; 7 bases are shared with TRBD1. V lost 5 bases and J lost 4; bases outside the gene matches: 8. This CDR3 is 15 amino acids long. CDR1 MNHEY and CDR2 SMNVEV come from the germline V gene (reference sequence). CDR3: CASSLMTGPGNTIYF. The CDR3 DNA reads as TGTGCCAGCAGTCTAATGACAGGGCCCGGAAACACCATATATTTT.

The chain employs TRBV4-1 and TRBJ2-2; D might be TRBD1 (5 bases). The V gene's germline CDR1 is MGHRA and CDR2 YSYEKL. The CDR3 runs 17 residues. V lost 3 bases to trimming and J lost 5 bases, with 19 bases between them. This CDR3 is CASSHAVGRARTGELFF. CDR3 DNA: TGCGCCAGCAGCCATGCCGTTGGCAGGGCTAGAACCGGGGAGCTGTTTTTT.

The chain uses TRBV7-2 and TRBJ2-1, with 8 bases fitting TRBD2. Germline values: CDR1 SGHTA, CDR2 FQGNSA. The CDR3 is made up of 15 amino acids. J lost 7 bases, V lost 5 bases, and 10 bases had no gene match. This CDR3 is CASSQLAGSNNEQFF. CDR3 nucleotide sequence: TGTGCCAGCAGCCAGTTAGCGGGATCTAATAATGAGCAGTTCTTC.

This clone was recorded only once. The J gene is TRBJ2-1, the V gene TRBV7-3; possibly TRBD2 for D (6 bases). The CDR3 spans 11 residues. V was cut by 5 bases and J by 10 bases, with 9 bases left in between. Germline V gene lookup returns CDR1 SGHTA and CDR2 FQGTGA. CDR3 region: CASSQSGEQFF. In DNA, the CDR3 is TGTGCCAGCAGCCAAAGCGGGGAGCAGTTCTTC.

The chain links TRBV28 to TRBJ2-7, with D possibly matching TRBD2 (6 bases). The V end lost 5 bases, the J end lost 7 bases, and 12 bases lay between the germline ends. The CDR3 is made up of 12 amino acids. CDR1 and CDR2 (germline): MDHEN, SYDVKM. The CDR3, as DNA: TGTGCCAGCAGTACCCCGACTAGAGAGCAGTACTTC. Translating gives CASSTPTREQYF.

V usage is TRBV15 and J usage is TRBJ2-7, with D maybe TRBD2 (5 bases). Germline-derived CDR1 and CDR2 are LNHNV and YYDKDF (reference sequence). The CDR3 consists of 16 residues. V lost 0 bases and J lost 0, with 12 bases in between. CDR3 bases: TGTGCCACCAGCAGAGATTCGCTAGCCAACTCCTACGAGCAGTACTTC. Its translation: CATSRDSLANSYEQYF.

The CDR3 DNA reads as TGTGCCAGCCTGGGACTATCCGACTCCTACGAGCAGTACTTC. Protein: CASLGLSDSYEQYF. The rearrangement links TRBV6-1 to TRBJ2-5; 7 bases are a match to TRBD2. The DNA matches TRBJ2-7 better at its end, which makes the J call doubtful. Germline loops: CDR1 MNHNS, CDR2 SASEGT. This CDR3 spans 14 amino acids.

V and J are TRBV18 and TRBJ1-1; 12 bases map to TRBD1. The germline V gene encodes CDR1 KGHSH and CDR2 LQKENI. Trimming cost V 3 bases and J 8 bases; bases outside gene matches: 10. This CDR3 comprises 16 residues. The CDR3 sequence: CASSPQPGTGGQEAFF. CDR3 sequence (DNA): TGTGCCAGCTCACCCCAGCCGGGGACAGGGGGCCAAGAAGCTTTCTTT.

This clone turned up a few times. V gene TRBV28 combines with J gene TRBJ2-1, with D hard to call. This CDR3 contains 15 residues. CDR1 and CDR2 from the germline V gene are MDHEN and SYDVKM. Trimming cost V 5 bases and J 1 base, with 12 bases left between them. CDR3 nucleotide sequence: TGTGCCAGCAGTACGAGACTGGATTCCTACAATGAGCAGTTCTTC. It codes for CASSTRLDSYNEQFF. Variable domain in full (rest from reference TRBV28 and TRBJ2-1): DVKVTQSSRYLVKRTGEKVFLECVQDMDHENMFWYRQDPGLGLRLIYFSYDVKMKEKGDIPEGYSVSREKKERFSLILESASTNQTSMYLCASSTRLDSYNEQFFGPGTRLTVL.

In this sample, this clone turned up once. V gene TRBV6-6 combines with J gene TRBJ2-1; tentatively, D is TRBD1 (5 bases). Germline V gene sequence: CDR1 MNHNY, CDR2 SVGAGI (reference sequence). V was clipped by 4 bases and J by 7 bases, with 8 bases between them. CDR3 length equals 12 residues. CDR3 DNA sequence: TGTGCCAGCAGTTTCAGACAGAATGAGCAGTTCTTC. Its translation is CASSFRQNEQFF.